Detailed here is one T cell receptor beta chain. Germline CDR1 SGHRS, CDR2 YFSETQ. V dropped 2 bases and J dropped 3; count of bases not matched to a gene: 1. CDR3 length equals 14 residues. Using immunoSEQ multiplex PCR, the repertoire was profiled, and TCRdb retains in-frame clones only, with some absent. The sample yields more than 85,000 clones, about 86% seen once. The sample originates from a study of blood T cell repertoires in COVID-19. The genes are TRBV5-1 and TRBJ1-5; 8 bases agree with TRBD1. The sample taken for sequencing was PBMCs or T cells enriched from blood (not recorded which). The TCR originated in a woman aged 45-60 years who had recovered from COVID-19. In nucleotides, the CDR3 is TGCGCCAGCAGCTTACAGGGGGACAATCAGCCCCAGCATTTT. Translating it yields CASSLQGDNQPQHF. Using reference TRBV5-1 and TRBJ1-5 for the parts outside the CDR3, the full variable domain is KAGVTQTPRYLIKTRGQQVTLSCSPISGHRSVSWYQQTPGQGLQFLFEYFSETQRNKGNFPGRFSGRQFSNSRSEMNVSTLELGDSALYLCASSLQGDNQPQHFGDGTRLSIL.